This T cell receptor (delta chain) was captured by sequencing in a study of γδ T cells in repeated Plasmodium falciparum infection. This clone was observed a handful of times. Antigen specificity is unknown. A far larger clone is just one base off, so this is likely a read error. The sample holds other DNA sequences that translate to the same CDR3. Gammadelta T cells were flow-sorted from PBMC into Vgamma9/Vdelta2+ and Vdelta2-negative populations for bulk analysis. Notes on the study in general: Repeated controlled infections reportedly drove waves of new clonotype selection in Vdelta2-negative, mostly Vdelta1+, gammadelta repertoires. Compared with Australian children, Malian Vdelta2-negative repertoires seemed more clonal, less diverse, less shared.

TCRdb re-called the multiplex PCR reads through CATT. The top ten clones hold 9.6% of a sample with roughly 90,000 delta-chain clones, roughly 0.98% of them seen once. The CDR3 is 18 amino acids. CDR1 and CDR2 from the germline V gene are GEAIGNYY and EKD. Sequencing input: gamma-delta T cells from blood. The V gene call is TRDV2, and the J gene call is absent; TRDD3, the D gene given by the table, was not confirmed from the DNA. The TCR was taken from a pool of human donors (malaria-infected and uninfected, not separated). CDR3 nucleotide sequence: TGTGCTTGTGACACCGTAACCCCACTGGGGGACCGCTCCGGGTTGCTCATCTTT. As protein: CACDTVTPLGDRSGLLIF.